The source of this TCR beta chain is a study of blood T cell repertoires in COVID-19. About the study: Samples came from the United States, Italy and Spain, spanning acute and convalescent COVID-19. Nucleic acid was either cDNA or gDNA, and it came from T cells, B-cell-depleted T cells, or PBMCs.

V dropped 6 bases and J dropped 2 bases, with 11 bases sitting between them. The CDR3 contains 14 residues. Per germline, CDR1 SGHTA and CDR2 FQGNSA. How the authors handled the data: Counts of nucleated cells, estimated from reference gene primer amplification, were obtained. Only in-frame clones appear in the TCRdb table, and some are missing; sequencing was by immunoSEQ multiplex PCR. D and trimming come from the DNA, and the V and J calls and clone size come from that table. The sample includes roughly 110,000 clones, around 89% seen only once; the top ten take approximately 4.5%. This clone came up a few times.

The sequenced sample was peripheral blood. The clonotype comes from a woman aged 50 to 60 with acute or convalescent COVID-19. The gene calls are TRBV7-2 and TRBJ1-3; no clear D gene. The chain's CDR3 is CASRPAGTGNTIYF. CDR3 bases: TGTGCCAGCAGGCCGGCAGGCACTGGAAACACCATATATTTT.